The present T cell receptor (beta chain) was sequenced within a study of molecular identifiers for immune sequencing clone quantification. Study conclusions and caveats: Clones above 20 RNA copies held over 99% of effector molecules, under 1% in naive cells.

Naive CD8 T cell sorting was performed on the CD8+CD4-CCR7+CD45RA+ phenotype. V lost 6 bases to trimming and J lost 3 bases; unmatched junction nucleotides: 11. Germline CDR1 reads LNHDA; CDR2 reads SQIVND (reference sequence). CDR3 size: 17 residues. A note on this clonotype: Antigen specificity is unknown.

In preparing bulk TCR libraries, previously described methods and listed TCR primers were used. MiXCR was run by TCRdb on the PCR reads, yielding one entry per CDR3 protein. The table lists 250,000 to 350,000 distinct CDR3 sequences, around a fifth of them singletons. This receptor was obtained from a human donor in good health. Some libraries in this study had Jurkat cell RNA spiked in. V gene TRBV19 combines with J gene TRBJ2-6, with 7 positions matching TRBD1. The sequencing input was naive CD8+ T cells from blood, with Jurkat cell RNA spiked in. The subset is: FACS-sorted CD8+CD4-CCR7+CD45RA+ naive T cells. CDR3 sequence reads: CASSDPYRGDGANVLTF. The CDR3 region has the DNA TGTGCCAGTAGCGATCCCTACAGGGGAGATGGGGCCAACGTCCTGACTTTC.